This T cell receptor (beta chain) emerged from a study of technical replicates of blood from a few donors. This CDR3 is built from 15 residues. CDR1 and CDR2 (germline): SGHTA, FQGTGA. Trimming took 5 bases from V and 0 from J; bases not matched to a gene: 4. Repertoires were generated with immunoSEQ multiplex PCR, while TCRdb's copy carries only in-frame clones and drops some. The sample gives some 80,000 clones, 90% to 95% of which show up once; 0.38% is in the top ten. The origin of this receptor is a human donor in good health. V and J are TRBV7-3 and TRBJ1-1, with TRBD1 identical over 9 bases. Sequencing used T cells isolated from PBMCs. The CDR3 loop is CASSTRTGVNTEAFF. CDR3 DNA: TGTGCCAGCAGCACTCGGACAGGGGTGAACACTGAAGCTTTCTTT.